Presented here are 18 T cell receptor beta chains from one specimen sequenced in a study of T cell responses to AZD1222 COVID-19 vaccine. Assay: immunoSEQ multiplex PCR; the TCRdb copy retains only in-frame clones and omits some. The top ten clones hold more than 4.5% of a sample with some 80,000 clones, 70% to 90% of them seen once. This sample comprised peripheral blood, obtained on day 0 of MenACWY control vaccination. Receptor source: an adult in good health.

The chain couples TRBV6-4 to TRBJ2-5, with D unresolved. V lost 2 bases, J lost 1 base, and 5 bases lay in between. Germline V gene sequence: CDR1 MRHNA, CDR2 SNTAGT. The CDR3 has 13 amino acids. CDR3 DNA: TGTGCCAGCAGTGACCCAGCCCAAGAGACCCAGTACTTC. Encoded protein: CASSDPAQETQYF.

The sample holds a few counts of this clone. V gene TRBV6-5 combines with J gene TRBJ2-7, with TRBD2 matching over 7 bases. The trim removed 2 bases at V and 6 bases at J, leaving 7 bases unmatched. CDR3 size: 14 residues. Germline CDR1 is MNHEY and CDR2 is SVGAGI. Here the CDR3 DNA reads TGTGCCAGCAGTTACCGTCCAGGGAGGGTCGAGCAGTACTTC. Translation: CASSYRPGRVEQYF.

The chain joins TRBV28 to TRBJ1-1; D is undetermined. This CDR3 spans 14 amino acids. Germline CDR1 and CDR2: MDHEN and SYDVKM. Between the trimmed V and J ends, which lost 2 bases and 0 bases, there was a span of 7 bases. The CDR3 region has the DNA TGTGCCAGCAGTTTAGAGGATATGAACACTGAAGCTTTCTTT. Its protein product is CASSLEDMNTEAFF. Drawing the rest from reference TRBV28 and TRBJ1-1, the complete variable domain is DVKVTQSSRYLVKRTGEKVFLECVQDMDHENMFWYRQDPGLGLRLIYFSYDVKMKEKGDIPEGYSVSREKKERFSLILESASTNQTSMYLCASSLEDMNTEAFFGQGTRLTVV.

The chain couples TRBV27 to TRBJ2-3; 7 bases line up with TRBD2. The V gene end was trimmed by 8 bases and the J gene end by 6 bases; junction bases not matched to a gene: 11. The length of the CDR3 is 14 residues. Germline V gene sequence: CDR1 MNHEY, CDR2 SMNVEV (reference sequence). The chain's CDR3 is CASARDYILDTQYF. The CDR3, as DNA: TGTGCCAGCGCCCGGGACTACATTCTTGATACGCAGTATTTT.

This clone was seen a handful of times. The chain uses TRBV7-9 and TRBJ1-2; perhaps TRBD1 as D (5 bases). The germline gives CDR1 SEHNR, CDR2 FQNEAQ (reference sequence). This CDR3 is built from 16 residues. Trimming left V 1 base short and J 8 bases short, with 20 bases between. This CDR3 reads CASSLEAGRRVEGYTF. The DNA of the CDR3 is TGTGCCAGCAGCTTAGAAGCAGGTCGCAGGGTGGAGGGCTACACCTTC.

V usage is TRBV7-6 and J usage is TRBJ1-3; D is possibly TRBD1 (6 bases). The germline V gene encodes CDR1 SGHVS and CDR2 FNYEAQ. V was shortened by 1 base and J by 2 bases, with 18 bases between the two germline ends. The CDR3 runs 18 residues. CDR3 amino acids: CASSLGLAGAEPGNTIYF. The CDR3 nucleotides are TGTGCCAGCAGCTTAGGTTTGGCGGGGGCAGAACCTGGAAACACCATATATTTT.

V is TRBV7-8 and J is TRBJ2-5; 10 bases line up with TRBD2. CDR3 length equals 17 residues. The germline V gene has CDR1 SGHVS and CDR2 FQNEAQ. J lost 5 bases, V lost 1 base, and 10 bases had no gene match. CDR3 protein: CASSLGSLAGSRETQYF. In DNA form, the CDR3 reads TGTGCCAGCAGCTTAGGTTCACTAGCGGGGTCTAGGGAGACCCAGTACTTC.

The chain carries TRBV6-6 and TRBJ2-1; D might be TRBD2 (5 bases). V lost 0 bases and J 9 bases, leaving 18 bases between the germline ends. This CDR3 spans 16 amino acids. Germline loops: CDR1 MNHNY, CDR2 SVGAGI (reference sequence). The CDR3 DNA reads as TGTGCCAGCAGTTACTCGGCTCTAGCCTACGGTACTGAGCAGTTCTTC. This translates into CASSYSALAYGTEQFF.

This clone was recorded only once. The genes are TRBV28 and TRBJ2-2, with unresolved D. CDR3 size: 13 residues. V lost 6 bases, J lost 5 bases, and 10 bases lay in between. Germline assignment: CDR1 MDHEN and CDR2 SYDVKM. Here the CDR3 reads CASRSQRTGELFF. The CDR3 DNA reads as TGTGCCAGCAGGTCACAAAGGACCGGGGAGCTGTTTTTT.

The rearrangement joins TRBV27 to TRBJ2-1; D unresolved. V lost 7 bases and J lost 8, with 12 bases in between. CDR3 size: 12 residues. From germline, CDR1 is MNHEY and CDR2 SMNVEV (reference sequence). CDR3 region: CASNHAADEQFF. DNA for the CDR3: TGTGCCAGCAATCACGCCGCAGATGAGCAGTTCTTC.

This chain joins TRBV6-1 and TRBJ1-6; perhaps TRBD1 as D (6 bases). The V gene lost 2 bases and the J gene lost 5 bases, with 10 bases spanning the gap. The CDR3 is 15 residues long. CDR1 is MNHNS, CDR2 SASEGT, per germline. CDR3 loop: CASSEKGGNNSPLHF. DNA of the CDR3: TGTGCCAGCAGTGAAAAGGGGGGAAATAATTCACCCCTCCACTTT.

The genes are TRBV3-1 (or the pseudogene TRBV3-2) and TRBJ2-5; D gene uncertain. The V and J ends lost 2 bases and 2 bases respectively, with 3 bases between them. The CDR3 totals 12 residues. CDR1 and CDR2 (germline): LGHDT, YNNKEL (reference sequence). The CDR3 region has the DNA TGTGCCAGCAGCCAATCACAAGAGACCCAGTACTTC. Translating it yields CASSQSQETQYF.

The chain joins TRBV11-2 to TRBJ2-7; tentative D call: TRBD1 (6 bases). Trimming took off 3 bases at V and 0 bases at J, with 21 bases between the two ends. The CDR3 totals 18 residues. Germline V gene sequence: CDR1 SGHAT, CDR2 FQNNGV. DNA of the CDR3: TGTGCCAGCAGCTTTGATGTGGCAGGGGCCACTTACTCCTACGAGCAGTACTTC. This sequence encodes CASSFDVAGATYSYEQYF.

The chain employs TRBV7-8 and TRBJ2-3; perhaps TRBD1 as D (5 bases). V gave up 5 bases and J gave up 5 bases, with 11 bases separating them. Germline V gene lookup returns CDR1 SGHVS and CDR2 FQNEAQ. The CDR3 sequence is 13 residues long. CDR3 in amino acids: CASSLRGIDTQYF. The CDR3 bases are TGTGCCAGCAGCCTAAGGGGTATAGATACGCAGTATTTT. The complete variable domain, with remaining parts taken from reference TRBV7-8 and TRBJ2-3, reads GAGVSQSPRYKVAKRGQDVALRCDPISGHVSLFWYQQALGQGPEFLTYFQNEAQLDKSGLPSDRFFAERPEGSVSTLKIQRTQQEDSAVYLCASSLRGIDTQYFGPGTRLTVL.

This chain connects TRBV3-1 (or the pseudogene TRBV3-2) to TRBJ2-2; D not certain. Trimming cost V 0 bases and J 6 bases, with 14 bases left between them. The CDR3 consists of 16 residues. The germline V gene encodes CDR1 LGHDT and CDR2 YNNKEL (reference sequence). The CDR3 sequence is CASSQDRISTAGELFF. The CDR3 DNA reads as TGTGCCAGCAGCCAAGATCGGATTTCAACGGCCGGGGAGCTGTTTTTT.

This rearrangement joins TRBV24-1 to TRBJ2-5, with D possibly matching TRBD2 (6 bases). CDR1 and CDR2 from the germline V gene are KGHDR and SFDVKD. The CDR3 totals 14 residues. V was shortened by 5 bases and J by 1 base, with 10 bases between the two germline ends. DNA of the CDR3: TGTGCCACCAGTGGGCGGGGCTCCCAAGAGACCCAGTACTTC. Translated: CATSGRGSQETQYF.

This rearrangement joins TRBV27 to TRBJ1-5, with a possible D match to TRBD1 (6 bases). CDR3 length: 13 amino acids. Trimming took 8 bases from V and 4 from J, leaving 12 bases between them. CDR1 is MNHEY, CDR2 SMNVEV, per germline (reference sequence). CDR3 amino acids: CASALDRNQPQHF. In DNA, the CDR3 is TGTGCCAGCGCACTCGACAGGAATCAGCCCCAGCATTTT.

The rearrangement joins TRBV3-1 (or the pseudogene TRBV3-2) to TRBJ2-1; D gene uncertain. CDR3 length: 11 amino acids. CDR1 is LGHDT, CDR2 YNNKEL, per germline (reference sequence). Between the trimmed V and J ends, which lost 4 bases and 7 bases, there was a span of 5 bases. CDR3 residues: CASSLYNEQFF. The CDR3 nucleotides read TGTGCCAGCAGCCTGTATAATGAGCAGTTCTTC.